This T cell receptor (delta chain) was sequenced for a study of γδ T cells in repeated Plasmodium falciparum infection. Study at large: Malaria-naive adults were infected with P. falciparum NF54 four times over roughly 620 days. Some Malian samples span acute malaria episodes; others come from no-transmission periods.

This CDR3 region has 27 residues. Per germline, CDR1 TSWWSYY and CDR2 QGS. TCRdb reprocessed the multiplex PCR reads through CATT. In the table there are roughly 93,000 delta-chain clones, approximately 0.96% of which are singletons. Notes on the study in general: Donors in Mali lived in a small rural village, largely one ethnic group. Malian children's Vdelta2-negative repertoires appeared more expanded and less diverse than Australians'.

This clone was counted only a few times. Antigen unknown. A far bigger clonotype differs at one base, so this is likely a read error. The sample contains more than one DNA sequence encoding this CDR3. Vgamma9/Vdelta2+ and Vdelta2-negative gammadelta T cells were flow-sorted from PBMC for bulk sequencing. The specimen was gamma-delta T cells from blood. This clonotype originated in a pool of human donors (malaria-infected and uninfected, not separated). The V gene is TRDV1; the J gene was not called; TRDD3 was called by the table and not checked on the DNA. CDR3 sequence: CALGELGPYFPPKTDYWGDTSSDKLIF. CDR3 nucleotide sequence: TGTGCTCTTGGGGAACTGGGACCCTACTTTCCCCCGAAAACCGACTACTGGGGGGATACTAGTTCCGATAAACTTATCTTT.